The 6 T cell receptor beta chains below all came from one sample that was sequenced in a study of blood T cell repertoires in COVID-19. Produced via immunoSEQ multiplex PCR; TCRdb's table is partial and in-frame only. The repertoire holds approximately 300,000 clones, with just under 90% as singletons. The sequenced sample was peripheral blood. The receptors stem from a woman in her forties with acute or convalescent COVID-19.

The chain employs TRBV7-2 and TRBJ1-3, with 7 bases fitting TRBD1. Per the germline V gene, CDR1 is SGHTA and CDR2 is FQGNSA. The CDR3 extends over 15 amino acids. The junction had 5 bases not matched to a gene; V was cut back by 4 bases and J by 2 bases. CDR3 residues: CASSSLDRAGNTIYF. The CDR3 DNA follows: TGTGCCAGCAGCTCGCTTGACAGGGCTGGAAACACCATATATTTT.

The CDR3 region is CSASGQGETQYF. The DNA for the CDR3 is TGCAGTGCTAGTGGTCAGGGAGAGACCCAGTACTTC. The chain joins TRBV20-1 to TRBJ2-5; tentatively, D is TRBD1 (5 bases). The germline V gene has CDR1 DFQATT and CDR2 SNEGSKA (reference sequence). CDR3 length: 12 residues. Deletions cut 3 bases from V and 4 bases from J, with 9 bases between.

The chain carries TRBV6-6 and TRBJ1-3; perhaps TRBD1 as D (5 bases). The CDR3 is 13 amino acids. From germline, CDR1 is MNHNY and CDR2 SVGAGI (reference sequence). Trimming stripped 6 bases from V and 4 bases from J, with 10 bases between. The CDR3 protein is CASRRGLGNTIYF. Written as DNA, the CDR3 is TGTGCCAGCAGGCGGGGACTCGGAAACACCATATATTTT.

The rearrangement joins TRBV7-2 to TRBJ2-2; 8 positions match TRBD2. Germline lookup yields CDR1 SGHTA and CDR2 FQGNSA. V trimming: 2 bases; J trimming: 8 bases; junction bases outside the gene matches: 10. CDR3 length: 16 amino acids. CDR3 in amino acids: CASSLYSSGGRGELFF. For the CDR3, the DNA is TGTGCCAGCAGCTTATATTCCAGCGGGGGCCGGGGGGAGCTGTTTTTT.

The sample holds one count of this clone. The rearrangement uses TRBV19 and TRBJ2-5; TRBD2 matches 9 bases. Germline loops: CDR1 LNHDA, CDR2 SQIVND (reference sequence). The CDR3 consists of 16 residues. The trim removed 5 bases at V and 5 bases at J, leaving 12 bases unmatched. The DNA of the CDR3 is TGTGCCAGTAGTCGGGGGACTAGCCCGGCCCACGAGACCCAGTACTTC. It is translated as CASSRGTSPAHETQYF.

The chain carries TRBV4-1 and TRBJ2-3, with a possible D match to TRBD1 (6 bases). Germline V gene lookup returns CDR1 MGHRA and CDR2 YSYEKL. The CDR3 runs to 16 residues. Trimming removed 3 bases from V and 2 bases from J, with 15 bases in between. The CDR3 DNA is TGCGCCAGCAGCCATGAGGATCAGGGGCCCACAGATACGCAGTATTTT. The encoded protein is CASSHEDQGPTDTQYF.